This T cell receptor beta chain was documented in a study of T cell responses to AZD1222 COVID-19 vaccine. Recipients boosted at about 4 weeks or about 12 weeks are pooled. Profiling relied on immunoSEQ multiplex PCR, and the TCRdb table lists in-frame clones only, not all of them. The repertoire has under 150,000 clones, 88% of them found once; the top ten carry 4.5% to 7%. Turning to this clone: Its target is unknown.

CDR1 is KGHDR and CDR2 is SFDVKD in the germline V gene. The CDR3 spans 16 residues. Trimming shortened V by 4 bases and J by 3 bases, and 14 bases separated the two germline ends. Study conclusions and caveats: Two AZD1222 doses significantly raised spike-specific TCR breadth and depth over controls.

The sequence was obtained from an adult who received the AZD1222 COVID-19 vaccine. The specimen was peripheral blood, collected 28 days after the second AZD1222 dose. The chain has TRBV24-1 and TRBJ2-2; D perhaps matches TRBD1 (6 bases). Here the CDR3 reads CATSDFVAGDTGELFF. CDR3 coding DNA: TGTGCCACCAGTGACTTTGTTGCAGGGGACACCGGGGAGCTGTTTTTT.